Each of the 30 T cell receptor beta chains below was sequenced from the same sample in a study of T cells in localized non-small cell lung cancer. Data came from immunoSEQ multiplex PCR; TCRdb stores just in-frame clones and leaves some out. The sample includes 35,000 or so clones, 75% to 90% of them seen just once. The input for sequencing was peripheral blood, taken before any cancer treatment. The receptor source for this set is a man between 35 and 75 years old with stage I lung adenocarcinoma.

CDR3 region: CASSQDARGLEQFF. The CDR3 nucleotides read TGTGCCAGCAGCCAAGATGCTAGGGGGCTTGAGCAGTTCTTC. The chain uses TRBV4-2 and TRBJ2-1, with 7 bases matching TRBD1. Germline assignment: CDR1 LGHNA and CDR2 YNFKEQ. There are 14 residues in the CDR3. V lost 0 bases to trimming and J lost 9 bases; unmatched junction nucleotides: 5.

The V and J genes are TRBV27 and TRBJ1-4, with 9 bases fitting TRBD1. The V segment lost 1 base and the J segment 8 bases; nucleotides outside the gene matches: 5. This CDR3 region has 15 residues. The germline V gene encodes CDR1 MNHEY and CDR2 SMNVEV (reference sequence). The CDR3 nucleotides are TGTGCCAGCAGTTTATTACAGGGGGCGAGAGAAAAACTGTTTTTT. Its protein product is CASSLLQGAREKLFF.

The CDR3 reads CASSAGQGYTEAFF. CDR3 in DNA: TGTGCCAGCAGCGCGGGACAGGGGTACACTGAAGCTTTCTTT. The V gene is TRBV5-8, the J gene TRBJ1-1; 10 nucleotides match TRBD1. CDR1 is SGHTS and CDR2 is YDEGEE in the germline V gene. The CDR3 runs to 14 residues. J lost 3 bases, V lost 4 bases, and 3 bases had no gene match. Filled out from reference TRBV5-8 and TRBJ1-1, the complete variable domain reads EAGVTQSPTHLIKTRGQQATLRCSPISGHTSVYWYQQALGLGLQFLLWYDEGEERNRGNFPPRFSGRQFPNYSSELNVNALELEDSALYLCASSAGQGYTEAFFGQGTRLTVV.

The chain couples TRBV2 to TRBJ2-1; 7 bases map to TRBD1. V was clipped by 4 bases and J by 10 bases; unmatched bases: 1. This CDR3 comprises 11 residues. Germline lookup yields CDR1 SNHLY and CDR2 FYNNEI. The CDR3 DNA is TGTGCCAGCAGTGTGGGACAGGAGCAGTTCTTC. This translates into CASSVGQEQFF.

CDR3 in amino acids: CASSSSQGRIEQFF. The CDR3 nucleotides read TGTGCCAGCAGCTCATCACAGGGTCGGATTGAGCAGTTCTTC. The chain is built from TRBV7-9 and TRBJ2-1; the D gene is possibly TRBD1 (6 bases). Trimming removed 4 bases from V and 9 bases from J, with 16 bases in between. CDR3 length equals 14 residues. Germline CDR1 reads SEHNR; CDR2 reads FQNEAQ (reference sequence).

This rearrangement joins TRBV7-2 to TRBJ2-3, with a possible D match to TRBD2 (7 bases). V was shortened by 5 bases and J by 14 bases, with 14 bases between the two germline ends. CDR1 SGHTA and CDR2 FQGNSA come from the germline V gene. This CDR3 comprises 11 residues. Written as DNA, the CDR3 is TGTGCCAGCAGCAGAGGGGGGGGCTCGTATTTT. Translating it yields CASSRGGGSYF.

This chain links TRBV2 with TRBJ1-1; 7 nucleotides agree with TRBD1. The junction had 5 bases not matched to a gene; V was cut back by 4 bases and J by 0 bases. The length of the CDR3 is 15 residues. Germline V gene sequence: CDR1 SNHLY, CDR2 FYNNEI. CDR3 bases: TGTGCCAGCAGTGTTCGGACAGGACTGAACACTGAAGCTTTCTTT. Amino acid sequence: CASSVRTGLNTEAFF.

V usage is TRBV5-6 and J usage is TRBJ2-5, with D possibly being TRBD1 or TRBD2 (5 bases each). The CDR3 runs 16 residues. The germline V and J ends were trimmed by 4 bases and 7 bases, with 23 bases remaining between them. The germline gives CDR1 SGHDT, CDR2 YYEEEE. The CDR3 loop is CASSLQAQGPLGTQYF. As DNA, the CDR3 is TGTGCCAGCAGCCTGCAAGCCCAGGGACCCTTGGGGACCCAGTACTTC.

CDR3 DNA: TGTGCCAGCAGCTCGAAGGGGGGTCTCTATGGCTACACCTTC. It encodes CASSSKGGLYGYTF. This chain connects TRBV7-2 to TRBJ1-2, with a tentative D call TRBD1 (6 bases). This CDR3 has 14 residues. The V end was cut by 4 bases, the J end by 4 bases, with 13 bases between. CDR1 is SGHTA and CDR2 is FQGNSA in the germline V gene.

The chain has TRBV10-3 and TRBJ2-2; 12 nucleotides match TRBD1. The CDR3 extends over 16 amino acids. The J segment lost 4 bases and the V segment lost 4 bases, leaving 4 bases of the junction unmatched. Germline values: CDR1 ENHRY, CDR2 SYGVKD. The CDR3 sequence is CAISAGQGAGTGELFF. The DNA for the CDR3 is TGTGCCATCAGTGCGGGACAGGGGGCCGGCACCGGGGAGCTGTTTTTT.

The rearrangement joins TRBV4-1 to TRBJ1-4; 11 bases fit TRBD1. V shed 5 bases, J shed 7 bases, and the junction held 9 bases outside the gene matches. This CDR3 contains 16 residues. The germline V gene encodes CDR1 MGHRA and CDR2 YSYEKL. CDR3: CASSAKRTGGGEKLFF. Here the CDR3 DNA reads TGCGCCAGCAGCGCCAAAAGGACAGGGGGCGGTGAAAAACTGTTTTTT.

This rearrangement joins TRBV7-8 to TRBJ1-2; TRBD1 might be the D (5 bases). The length of the CDR3 is 14 residues. Germline CDR1 SGHVS, CDR2 FQNEAQ. Trimming stripped 5 bases from V and 3 bases from J, with 13 bases between. The CDR3 loop reads CASSLEGADYGYTF. In DNA form, the CDR3 reads TGTGCCAGCAGCCTAGAAGGGGCTGACTATGGCTACACCTTC.

This clone was observed a few times. V gene TRBV5-6 combines with J gene TRBJ1-1; D unclear. V lost 1 base, J lost 7 bases, and 5 bases lay in between. This CDR3 is built from 11 residues. The germline V gene has CDR1 SGHDT and CDR2 YYEEEE. CDR3 loop: CASSLRHEAFF. The CDR3 DNA is TGTGCCAGCAGCTTGAGACATGAAGCTTTCTTT.

This rearrangement joins TRBV5-4 to TRBJ2-7, with D maybe TRBD2 (6 bases). Germline CDR1 SGHNT, CDR2 YYREEE (reference sequence). The V end was cut by 0 bases, the J end by 0 bases, with 10 bases between. CDR3 size: 15 residues. CDR3 DNA: TGTGCCAGCAGCTTGGAGGGGACTGGCTCCTACGAGCAGTACTTC. It is translated as CASSLEGTGSYEQYF.

The chain uses TRBV19 and TRBJ2-5, with TRBD2 as a possible D gene (5 bases). Germline loops: CDR1 LNHDA, CDR2 SQIVND (reference sequence). Trimming shortened V by 1 base and J by 5 bases, and 5 bases separated the two germline ends. The CDR3 runs 12 residues. The CDR3 spells CASSIGEETQYF. The CDR3 DNA reads TGTGCCAGTAGTATAGGGGAGGAGACCCAGTACTTC.

This rearrangement joins TRBV6-6 to TRBJ1-1; D unclear. The germline gives CDR1 MNHNY, CDR2 SVGAGI (reference sequence). The CDR3 totals 15 residues. V dropped 7 bases and J dropped 6 bases, with 21 bases sitting between them. CDR3 residues: CASTGLRAQVPEAFF. CDR3 coding DNA: TGTGCCAGCACCGGCCTCCGGGCCCAAGTACCTGAAGCTTTCTTT.

The V call is TRBV5-1, the J call TRBJ2-1; D ambiguous. The CDR3 extends over 12 amino acids. V was pared by 4 bases and J by 8 bases, with 10 bases between. Germline V CDR1 and CDR2: SGHRS, YFSETQ. In DNA, the CDR3 is TGCGCCAGCAGCCCCGGGTTGCATGAGCAGTTCTTC. Its protein is CASSPGLHEQFF. Variable domain in full (rest from reference TRBV5-1 and TRBJ2-1): KAGVTQTPRYLIKTRGQQVTLSCSPISGHRSVSWYQQTPGQGLQFLFEYFSETQRNKGNFPGRFSGRQFSNSRSEMNVSTLELGDSALYLCASSPGLHEQFFGPGTRLTVL.

CDR3 sequence (DNA): TGTGCCAGCAGCCAAGTCTATGGGTACCAAGAGACCCAGTACTTC. Amino acid sequence: CASSQVYGYQETQYF. J is TRBJ2-5 and V is TRBV14; no firm D call. V lost 1 base and J lost 0, with 9 bases in between. Germline loops: CDR1 SGHDN, CDR2 FVKESK. This CDR3 has 15 amino acids.

The V gene is TRBV5-1, the J gene TRBJ2-1, with D possibly TRBD2 on 5 matching bases. V was trimmed by 0 bases and J by 10 bases, leaving 11 bases between them. The germline V gene has CDR1 SGHRS and CDR2 YFSETQ. The CDR3 runs 13 residues. The DNA of the CDR3 is TGCGCCAGCAGCTTGGAGAGGGCCGCCGAGCAGTTCTTC. This gives the protein CASSLERAAEQFF.

The chain couples TRBV10-2 to TRBJ1-4, with a tentative D call TRBD1 (5 bases). The V gene's germline CDR1 is WSHSY and CDR2 SAAADI. V was clipped by 2 bases and J by 7 bases, with 14 bases between them. The CDR3 has 15 amino acids. The CDR3 DNA is TGCGCCAGCAGTGAGGGAGGGGCGCGGGGTGAAAAACTGTTTTTT. Amino acid sequence: CASSEGGARGEKLFF.

The chain couples TRBV10-3 to TRBJ2-3; the match to TRBD2 covers 14 bases. The CDR3 has 15 residues. The germline CDR1 and CDR2 sequences are ENHRY and SYGVKD. V dropped 7 bases and J dropped 4; count of bases not matched to a gene: 4. This CDR3 is CAIKTSGGAADTQYF. CDR3 DNA sequence: TGTGCCATCAAGACTAGCGGGGGGGCCGCAGATACGCAGTATTTT.

The J gene is TRBJ1-1, the V gene TRBV29-1, with D possibly matching TRBD1 (5 bases). The ends were cut back, 6 bases at V and 0 bases at J, with 14 bases in the middle. This CDR3 region has 14 residues. CDR1 is SQVTM and CDR2 is ANQGSEA in the germline V gene. The DNA of the CDR3 is TGCAGCGTGACCAGGGCTTTGATGAACACTGAAGCTTTCTTT. This gives the protein CSVTRALMNTEAFF.

V gene TRBV18 combines with J gene TRBJ1-1; D ambiguous. Germline CDR1 reads KGHSH; CDR2 reads LQKENI. V lost 0 bases, J lost 2 bases, and 7 bases lay in between. The CDR3 loop spans 14 amino acids. The CDR3 sequence is CASSPPRANTEAFF. The CDR3 region has the DNA TGTGCCAGCTCACCACCGCGGGCTAACACTGAAGCTTTCTTT.

The chain couples TRBV6-1 to TRBJ1-2; TRBD1 matches 10 bases. Germline CDR1 and CDR2: MNHNS and SASEGT. The CDR3 covers 14 residues. V was clipped by 6 bases and J by 2 bases; unmatched bases: 3. CDR3 DNA sequence: TGTGCCAGCAGGAGGGGACAGGGGAACTATGGCTACACCTTC. This codes for CASRRGQGNYGYTF.

The rearrangement uses TRBV6-9 and TRBJ2-7; D not resolved. V lost 3 bases and J 0 bases, leaving 12 bases between the germline ends. The germline gives CDR1 MNHGY, CDR2 SVAAGI. This CDR3 region has 15 residues. CDR3 DNA: TGTGCCAGCAGTTACTCCGGCGGCAGCTCCTACGAGCAGTACTTC. It specifies CASSYSGGSSYEQYF.

V and J are TRBV9 and TRBJ1-2; the D gene is possibly TRBD1 (5 bases). CDR1 is SGDLS, CDR2 YYNGEE, per germline. The ends were cut back, 4 bases at V and 0 bases at J, with 19 bases in the middle. This CDR3 spans 17 amino acids. The CDR3 protein is CASSRLGRTVPNYGYTF. Written as DNA, the CDR3 is TGTGCCAGCAGCCGCCTGGGGCGGACGGTACCTAACTATGGCTACACCTTC.

The chain has TRBV10-2 and TRBJ2-7, with no clear D. V was shortened by 6 bases and J by 4 bases, with 13 bases between the two germline ends. Germline CDR1 and CDR2: WSHSY and SAAADI. This CDR3 has 13 amino acids. The CDR3 protein is CASRAGPVYEQYF. As DNA, the CDR3 is TGCGCCAGCAGAGCTGGGCCGGTGTACGAGCAGTACTTC.

In DNA, the CDR3 is TGTGCCAGCAGGAGACAGGGCACAGATACGCAGTATTTT. It translates to CASRRQGTDTQYF. The chain employs TRBV2 and TRBJ2-3, with a possible D match to TRBD1 (6 bases). This CDR3 is built from 13 residues. Trimming removed 6 bases from V and 1 base from J, with 8 bases in between. Germline V CDR1 and CDR2: SNHLY, FYNNEI. The whole variable domain, filled in from reference TRBV2 and TRBJ2-3, reads EPEVTQTPSHQVTQMGQEVILRCVPISNHLYFYWYRQILGQKVEFLVSFYNNEISEKSEIFDDQFSVERPDGSNFTLKIRSTKLEDSAMYFCASRRQGTDTQYFGPGTRLTVL.

This chain connects TRBV9 to TRBJ2-1; D gene uncertain. V lost 3 bases and J lost 5, with 9 bases in between. CDR3 length equals 13 residues. The V gene's germline CDR1 is SGDLS and CDR2 YYNGEE. The CDR3 spells CASSAGRNNEQFF. The CDR3 DNA sequence: TGTGCCAGCAGCGCAGGCAGAAACAATGAGCAGTTCTTC.

The chain combines TRBV6-1 with TRBJ2-6; TRBD2 is a possible D gene (6 bases). Germline loops: CDR1 MNHNS, CDR2 SASEGT. Trimming cost V 3 bases and J 0 bases, with 6 bases left between them. The CDR3 has 15 amino acids. The CDR3 reads CASSEGLSGANVLTF. Written as DNA, the CDR3 is TGTGCCAGCAGTGAGGGACTCTCTGGGGCCAACGTCCTGACTTTC.